These 20 T cell receptor beta chains were all obtained from the same sample, sequenced in a study of CD8+ T cells in alopecia areata. Sequencing relied on a cDNA template that was reverse transcribed from extracted RNA. Some clones are missing from TCRdb's copy, which holds only in-frame ones; the method was immunoSEQ multiplex PCR. Among over 120,000 clones listed, around 50% were seen once. This material consisted of CD4+ T cells sorted from blood, taken at week 0. These receptors were collected from a human donor with alopecia areata.

The chain joins TRBV11-2 to TRBJ2-2; TRBD1 agrees at 7 bases. CDR1 and CDR2 from the germline V gene are SGHAT and FQNNGV. This CDR3 is built from 17 residues. Unmatched junction bases numbered 10, after V lost 2 bases and J lost 4 bases. The CDR3 reads CASSLSPTGVRTGELFF. The CDR3 DNA reads TGTGCCAGCAGCTTATCCCCAACAGGGGTACGCACCGGGGAGCTGTTTTTT.

This sequence joins TRBV6-5 and TRBJ1-6; D might be TRBD1 (5 bases). Per the germline V gene, CDR1 is MNHEY and CDR2 is SVGAGI. V lost 5 bases, J lost 9 bases, and 14 bases lay in between. The CDR3 spans 14 residues. The CDR3 here is CASSGGLGVSPLHF. The CDR3 DNA sequence: TGTGCCAGCAGTGGGGGACTAGGAGTTTCACCCCTCCACTTT.

About this clone itself: The sample has other DNA sequences that encode this CDR3 too. This chain connects TRBV30 to TRBJ1-1; possible D gene TRBD1, 6 bases. Trimming removed 0 bases from V and 5 bases from J, with 13 bases in between. This CDR3 is built from 14 residues. Germline CDR1 GTSNPN, CDR2 SVGIG (reference sequence). The CDR3 spells CAWSVPGGWTEAFF. CDR3 bases: TGTGCCTGGAGTGTCCCGGGGGGCTGGACTGAAGCTTTCTTT.

This clone was detected only a few times. The V call is TRBV29-1, the J call TRBJ2-7, with 9 bases lining up with TRBD1. Trimming took 6 bases from V and 7 from J; bases not matched to a gene: 7. Germline values: CDR1 SQVTM, CDR2 ANQGSEA. CDR3 length: 12 residues. This chain's CDR3 is CSVLTGGREQYF. Here the CDR3 DNA reads TGCAGCGTCCTAACAGGGGGCCGAGAGCAGTACTTC.

This clone was picked up one time. The chain recombines TRBV2 with TRBJ2-5; the D gene could be TRBD1 or TRBD2 (5 bases each). The V end lost 6 bases, the J end lost 5 bases, and 16 bases lay between the germline ends. The CDR3 length is 14 residues. Germline CDR1 is SNHLY and CDR2 is FYNNEI. This chain's CDR3 is CASRGTVSGETQYF. In nucleotides, the CDR3 is TGTGCCAGCAGAGGGACGGTCAGTGGCGAGACCCAGTACTTC. Supplemented by reference TRBV2 and TRBJ2-5, the full variable domain reads EPEVTQTPSHQVTQMGQEVILRCVPISNHLYFYWYRQILGQKVEFLVSFYNNEISEKSEIFDDQFSVERPDGSNFTLKIRSTKLEDSAMYFCASRGTVSGETQYFGPGTRLLVL.

This chain joins TRBV30 and TRBJ1-6; TRBD1 agrees at 8 bases. Germline V gene lookup returns CDR1 GTSNPN and CDR2 SVGIG (reference sequence). V lost 5 bases, J lost 9 bases, and 12 bases stayed unmatched. This CDR3 has 15 amino acids. CDR3 sequence (DNA): TGTGCCTGGGGGGCCCCCGGCACAGGGGGTTCACCCCTCCACTTT. Protein sequence: CAWGAPGTGGSPLHF.

V is TRBV10-3 and J is TRBJ2-3; D call uncertain. This CDR3 has 13 residues. Trimming took off 4 bases at V and 0 bases at J, with 5 bases between the two ends. Germline V gene data show CDR1 as ENHRY and CDR2 as SYGVKD. Here the CDR3 reads CAISAISTDTQYF. Here the CDR3 DNA reads TGTGCCATCAGTGCTATCAGCACAGATACGCAGTATTTT.

The chain carries TRBV5-1 and TRBJ2-7, with 11 bases aligning to TRBD1. J gave up 3 bases and V 5 bases, and 4 bases lay outside the gene matches. Germline CDR1 reads SGHRS; CDR2 reads YFSETQ. There are 14 residues in the CDR3. The CDR3 bases are TGCGCCAGCAGAGCCGGGACAGGGGGCTACGAGCAGTACTTC. Amino acids: CASRAGTGGYEQYF.

With respect to this clone: At the DNA level, this CDR3 is encoded by other sequences in the same sample as well. The chain links TRBV30 to TRBJ1-2; D gene ambiguous. The CDR3 sequence is 11 residues long. CDR1 is GTSNPN, CDR2 SVGIG, per germline (reference sequence). V gave up 0 bases and J gave up 5 bases, with 4 bases separating them. The CDR3 sequence: CAWSVNYGYTF. The CDR3 nucleotides read TGTGCCTGGAGTGTAAATTATGGCTACACCTTC.

The chain employs TRBV7-9 and TRBJ2-7; tentative D call: TRBD2 (5 bases). V lost 4 bases, J lost 2 bases, and 15 bases lay in between. The germline V gene has CDR1 SEHNR and CDR2 FQNEAQ (reference sequence). The length of the CDR3 is 15 residues. The CDR3 region has the DNA TGTGCCAGCAGCTCATTAAACGGGAACACCTACGAGCAGTACTTC. Amino acid sequence: CASSSLNGNTYEQYF. Filled out from reference TRBV7-9 and TRBJ2-7, the complete variable domain reads DTGVSQNPRHKITKRGQNVTFRCDPISEHNRLYWYRQTLGQGPEFLTYFQNEAQLEKSRLLSDRFSAERPKGSFSTLEIQRTEQGDSAMYLCASSSLNGNTYEQYFGPGTRLTVT.

This clone was detected only a few times. The chain employs TRBV2 and TRBJ2-6, with 8 bases aligning to TRBD1. In germline, CDR1 is SNHLY, CDR2 FYNNEI. After removal of 5 bases from V and 2 bases from J, the junction contained 2 bases not matched to a gene. The CDR3 is 15 residues long. CDR3 coding DNA: TGTGCCAGCAGTCAACAGGGGGCTGGGGCCAACGTCCTGACTTTC. It encodes CASSQQGAGANVLTF.

The chain combines TRBV2 with TRBJ1-2, with 7 bases aligning to TRBD1. Germline V gene data show CDR1 as SNHLY and CDR2 as FYNNEI. V shed 5 bases and J 9 bases; nucleotides not matched to a gene: 9. The CDR3 is 13 amino acids. The CDR3 protein is CASSRTGVSSYTF. The CDR3 nucleotides read TGTGCCAGCAGTCGGACAGGCGTCAGTAGCTACACCTTC.

This clone was counted only a few times. The chain has TRBV6-6 and TRBJ1-4; perhaps TRBD1 as D (5 bases). Germline CDR1 reads MNHNY; CDR2 reads SVGAGI (reference sequence). The CDR3 covers 16 residues. V lost 7 bases and J lost 0, with 15 bases in between. This CDR3 is CASTDRGVATNEKLFF. In nucleotides, the CDR3 is TGTGCCAGCACCGACCGGGGCGTCGCAACTAATGAAAAACTGTTTTTT.

This clone has a handful of counts. The chain employs TRBV15 and TRBJ1-5, with D unclear. CDR3 length: 18 amino acids. The V end was cut by 5 bases, the J end by 1 base, with 21 bases between. CDR1 is LNHNV and CDR2 is YYDKDF in the germline V gene (reference sequence). CDR3 sequence reads: CATSPKGGTKGSNQPQHF. CDR3 DNA sequence: TGTGCCACCAGCCCTAAGGGAGGCACGAAGGGAAGCAATCAGCCCCAGCATTTT.

Points on this clone: At the DNA level, this CDR3 is encoded by other sequences in the same sample as well. J is TRBJ1-2 and V is TRBV29-1, with D perhaps matching TRBD1 (5 bases). The CDR3 runs 13 residues. The V gene lost 6 bases and the J gene lost 1 base, with 12 bases spanning the gap. Looked up from germline, CDR1 is SQVTM and CDR2 is ANQGSEA. As DNA, the CDR3 is TGCAGCGTCGGGACGGGGTTTAACTATGGCTACACCTTC. The encoded protein is CSVGTGFNYGYTF.

The chain uses TRBV30 and TRBJ1-1, with TRBD1 as a possible D gene (6 bases). The germline V gene has CDR1 GTSNPN and CDR2 SVGIG (reference sequence). This CDR3 comprises 13 residues. The germline V and J ends were trimmed by 4 bases and 3 bases, with 12 bases remaining between them. The DNA of the CDR3 is TGTGCCTGGAATAGTCGGACAGACACTGAAGCTTTCTTT. The encoded protein is CAWNSRTDTEAFF. The full variable domain, with the rest looked up from reference TRBV30 and TRBJ1-1, is SQTIHQWPATLVQPVGSPLSLECTVEGTSNPNLYWYRQAAGRGLQLLFYSVGIGQISSEVPQNLSASRPQDRQFILSSKKLLLSDSGFYLCAWNSRTDTEAFFGQGTRLTVV.

The V and J genes are TRBV5-1 and TRBJ2-3, with D hard to call. The CDR3 has 14 amino acids. The germline V and J ends were trimmed by 3 bases and 6 bases, with 14 bases remaining between them. The germline CDR1 and CDR2 sequences are SGHRS and YFSETQ. CDR3 bases: TGCGCCAGCAGCTGGGGTTTTAGTAGCGATACGCAGTATTTT. It codes for CASSWGFSSDTQYF.

The CDR3 is CASSPGQGGLYEQYF. CDR3 DNA sequence: TGCGCCAGCAGCCCGGGACAGGGGGGGCTCTACGAGCAGTACTTC. V usage is TRBV4-3 and J usage is TRBJ2-7, with TRBD1 matching 11 bases. Looked up from germline, CDR1 is LGHNA and CDR2 is YSLEER. With 4 bases clipped from V and 3 bases from J, the junction kept 5 bases outside the gene matches. This CDR3 region has 15 residues.

The chain combines TRBV4-3 with TRBJ2-5; 8 positions match TRBD2. Trimming removed 2 bases from V and 2 bases from J; junction bases left unmatched: 4. The CDR3 consists of 15 residues. The germline V gene encodes CDR1 LGHNA and CDR2 YSLEER. CDR3 loop: CASSQQTSGQETQYF. CDR3 DNA sequence: TGCGCCAGCAGCCAACAAACTAGCGGACAAGAGACCCAGTACTTC.

The V gene is TRBV14, the J gene TRBJ1-1; D not certain. The CDR3 totals 13 residues. V was pared by 0 bases and J by 1 base, with 3 bases between. Germline V CDR1 and CDR2: SGHDN, FVKESK. CDR3 in DNA: TGTGCCAGCAGCCAAGATCAGAACACTGAAGCTTTCTTT. It yields the protein CASSQDQNTEAFF. Supplemented by reference TRBV14 and TRBJ1-1, the full variable domain reads EAGVTQFPSHSVIEKGQTVTLRCDPISGHDNLYWYRRVMGKEIKFLLHFVKESKQDESGMPNNRFLAERTGGTYSTLKVQPAELEDSGVYFCASSQDQNTEAFFGQGTRLTVV.